Included here is one T cell receptor beta chain sequence, with context. Its antigen remains unidentified. Base-call qualities are not available, and no considerably larger clone is one nucleotide away. The trial excluded patients who had a history of autoimmune disease or who were on systemic immunosuppression. Peripheral blood for TCR sequencing was drawn from every dose cohort at baseline, at cycle 4 day 1 and at cycle 7 day 1. The samples were drawn from a first-in-human, open-label, multicenter phase I dose-escalation trial of ivuxolimab. Adults with locally advanced or metastatic melanoma, renal cell carcinoma, hepatocellular carcinoma or head and neck squamous cell carcinoma were enrolled in the trial. Before TCR sequencing, CD4+ T cells and CD8+ T cells were sorted from peripheral blood as separate populations. Based on the germline V gene (reference sequence), the CDR1 and CDR2 sequences are SEHNR and FQNEAQ. Including the terminal cysteine and phenylalanine, the CDR3 comprises 14 residues. Just CDR3 DNA is preserved here, 42 bases in frame from base 1. The germline ends are 9 bases apart after V is trimmed by 2 bases and J by 2 bases.

Genomic DNA was extracted from sorted cells for sequencing of the TCRbeta CDR3 region. The immunoSEQ Assay was used to sequence the TCRbeta CDR3 regions. Held by TCRdb, this immuneACCESS table contains in-frame sequences only and omits some clones. Under half of the omission traces to an unresolved V gene where checked; the cause of the rest is unknown. Recorded for this sample are more than 100,000 clones; 75% to 90% of them occurred a single time. 0.55% of the sample lies in the top ten. These data originate in a study of OX40 agonist ivuxolimab in advanced cancers. Regarding the research as a whole: Ivuxolimab was a fully human IgG2 agonistic monoclonal antibody targeting the costimulatory receptor OX40 (CD134). Of the approximately 54 dose-escalation patients, hepatocellular carcinoma was present in some 19, melanoma in roughly 15, renal cell carcinoma in 9 and head and neck cancer in 9. The purpose of peripheral TCRbeta sequencing was to test whether ivuxolimab changed TCR sequence diversity and led to clonal T-cell expansion. The monotherapy dose-escalation portion (N ≈ 55 patients) of the phase I ivuxolimab trial is reported in the paper. The dose-escalation cohort was over 70% male with a mean age of around 62 years, ranging from 23 to 79. Intravenous ivuxolimab was administered to patients every 2 weeks at six dose levels: 0.01, 0.1, 0.3, 1.5, 3 and 10 mg/kg. Partial responses occurred in three dose-escalation patients: two with cutaneous melanoma and one with hepatocellular carcinoma. Prior anti-PD-1, anti-PD-L1 or anti-CTLA-4 therapy was permitted, and checkpoint inhibitors had been received by around 39% of dose-escalation patients.

Beyond this particular receptor, the publication reports: Low levels of normalized T-cell clonal expansion were also shown by some nonresponding patients. In the 0.1-3.0 mg/kg groups, partial responders had among the lowest normalized peripheral clonal expansion, particularly in CD8+ T cells. After ivuxolimab, expanded clones were on average more numerous among CD8+ T cells than among CD4+ T cells. Which antigens the clonally expanded peripheral T cells were specific for was not determined. At doses of 0.1 to 3.0 mg/kg, clonal expansion of both CD4+ and CD8+ blood T cells was observed from baseline to week 6.

Sequencing used CD4+ or CD8+ T cells sorted from blood, obtained in a trial of the OX40 agonist ivuxolimab. This TCR derives from an adult with an advanced solid tumor such as melanoma, head and neck, liver or kidney cancer. The chain is encoded by TRBV7-9 joined to TRBJ1-1; no D segment can be confidently identified. The CDR3 reads as follows: CASSLMGGNTEAFF. The DNA sequence follows: TGTGCCAGCAGCTTAATGGGTGGTAACACTGAAGCTTTCTTT. The entire variable domain, with the stretches around the CDR3 drawn from the reference TRBV7-9 and TRBJ1-1 proteins, is DTGVSQNPRHKITKRGQNVTFRCDPISEHNRLYWYRQTLGQGPEFLTYFQNEAQLEKSRLLSDRFSAERPKGSFSTLEIQRTEQGDSAMYLCASSLMGGNTEAFFGQGTRLTVV.